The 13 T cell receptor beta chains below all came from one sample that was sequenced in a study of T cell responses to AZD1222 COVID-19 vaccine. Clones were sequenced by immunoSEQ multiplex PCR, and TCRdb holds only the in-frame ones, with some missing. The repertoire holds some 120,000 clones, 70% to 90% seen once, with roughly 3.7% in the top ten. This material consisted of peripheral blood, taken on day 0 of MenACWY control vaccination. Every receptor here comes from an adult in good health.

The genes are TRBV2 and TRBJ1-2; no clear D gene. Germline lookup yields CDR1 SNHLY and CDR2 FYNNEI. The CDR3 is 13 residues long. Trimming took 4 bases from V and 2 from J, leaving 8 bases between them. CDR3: CASSVEQNYGYTF. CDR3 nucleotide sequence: TGTGCCAGCAGTGTGGAGCAAAACTATGGCTACACCTTC.

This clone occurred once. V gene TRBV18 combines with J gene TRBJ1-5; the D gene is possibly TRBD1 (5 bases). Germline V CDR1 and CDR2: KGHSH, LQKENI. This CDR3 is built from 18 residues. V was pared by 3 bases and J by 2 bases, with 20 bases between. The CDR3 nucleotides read TGTGCCAGCTCACCGGGGGGGACCGGAGGTTGGGGCAATCAGCCCCAGCATTTT. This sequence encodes CASSPGGTGGWGNQPQHF.

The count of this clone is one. CDR3 sequence: CASTSRGGNQPQHF. CDR3 in DNA: TGTGCCAGTACCTCAAGGGGGGGCAATCAGCCCCAGCATTTT. The gene calls are TRBV19 and TRBJ1-5; maybe TRBD1 (6 bases). The CDR3 loop spans 14 amino acids. Germline-derived CDR1 and CDR2 are LNHDA and SQIVND (reference sequence). V was trimmed by 7 bases and J by 2 bases, leaving 12 bases between them.

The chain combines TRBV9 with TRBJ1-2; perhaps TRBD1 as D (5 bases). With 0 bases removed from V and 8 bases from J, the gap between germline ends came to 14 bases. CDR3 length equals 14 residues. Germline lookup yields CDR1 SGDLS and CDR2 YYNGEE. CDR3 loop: CASSVATRQGGYTF. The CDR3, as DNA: TGTGCCAGCAGCGTAGCTACGCGGCAGGGAGGCTACACCTTC.

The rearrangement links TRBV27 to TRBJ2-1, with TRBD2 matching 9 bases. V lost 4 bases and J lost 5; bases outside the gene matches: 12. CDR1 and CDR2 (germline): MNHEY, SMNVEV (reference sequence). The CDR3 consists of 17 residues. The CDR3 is CASSWGMTSGTHNEQFF. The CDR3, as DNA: TGTGCCAGCAGTTGGGGGATGACTAGCGGAACCCACAATGAGCAGTTCTTC.

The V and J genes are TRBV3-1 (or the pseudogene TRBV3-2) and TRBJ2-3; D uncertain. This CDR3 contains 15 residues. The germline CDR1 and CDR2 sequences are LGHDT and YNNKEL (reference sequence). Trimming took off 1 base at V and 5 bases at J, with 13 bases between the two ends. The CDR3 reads CASSQVRVGRDTQYF. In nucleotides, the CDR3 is TGTGCCAGCAGCCAAGTTCGGGTCGGGCGAGATACGCAGTATTTT.

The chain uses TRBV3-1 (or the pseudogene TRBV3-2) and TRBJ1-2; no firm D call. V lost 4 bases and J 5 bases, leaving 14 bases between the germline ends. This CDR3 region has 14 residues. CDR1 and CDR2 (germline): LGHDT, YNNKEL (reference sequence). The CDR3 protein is CASSPIRTAYGYTF. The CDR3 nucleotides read TGTGCCAGCAGCCCAATCCGGACGGCGTATGGCTACACCTTC.

CDR3 sequence: CASSFSGGNEKLFF. In DNA form, the CDR3 reads TGCGCCAGCAGCTTCTCCGGAGGTAATGAAAAACTGTTTTTT. The chain combines TRBV5-1 with TRBJ1-4; no clear D gene. Trimming removed 2 bases from V and 4 bases from J, with 9 bases in between. CDR3 size: 14 residues. The germline gives CDR1 SGHRS, CDR2 YFSETQ.

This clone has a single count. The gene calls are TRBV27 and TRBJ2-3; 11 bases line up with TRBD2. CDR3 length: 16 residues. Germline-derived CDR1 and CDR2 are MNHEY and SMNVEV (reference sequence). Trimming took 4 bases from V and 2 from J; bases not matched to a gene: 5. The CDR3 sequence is CASSSGTSGPTDTQYF. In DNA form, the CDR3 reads TGTGCCAGCAGTTCGGGGACTAGCGGACCCACAGATACGCAGTATTTT.

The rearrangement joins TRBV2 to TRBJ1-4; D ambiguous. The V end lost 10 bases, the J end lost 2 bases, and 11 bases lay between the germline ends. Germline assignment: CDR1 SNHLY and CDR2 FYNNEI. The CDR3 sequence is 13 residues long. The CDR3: CATSQETNEKLFF. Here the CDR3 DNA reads TGTGCCACCTCCCAGGAGACTAATGAAAAACTGTTTTTT.

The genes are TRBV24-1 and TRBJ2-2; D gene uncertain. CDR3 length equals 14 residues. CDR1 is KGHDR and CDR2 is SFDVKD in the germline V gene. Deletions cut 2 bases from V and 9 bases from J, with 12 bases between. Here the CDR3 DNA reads TGTGCCACCAGTGATTCTATAGGTAGCAGGGAGCTGTTTTTT. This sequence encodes CATSDSIGSRELFF.

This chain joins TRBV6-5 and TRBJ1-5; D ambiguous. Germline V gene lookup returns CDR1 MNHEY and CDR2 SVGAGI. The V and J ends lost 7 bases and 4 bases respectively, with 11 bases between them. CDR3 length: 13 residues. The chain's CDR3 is CASITAQNQPQHF. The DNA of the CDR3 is TGTGCCAGCATTACAGCGCAAAATCAGCCCCAGCATTTT.

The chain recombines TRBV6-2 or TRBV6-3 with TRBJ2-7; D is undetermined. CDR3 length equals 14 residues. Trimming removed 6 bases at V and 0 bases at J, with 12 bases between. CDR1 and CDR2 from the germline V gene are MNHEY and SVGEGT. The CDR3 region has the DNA TGTGCCAGCAGCAGTCTCGGCCTCTCCTACGAGCAGTACTTC. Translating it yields CASSSLGLSYEQYF.